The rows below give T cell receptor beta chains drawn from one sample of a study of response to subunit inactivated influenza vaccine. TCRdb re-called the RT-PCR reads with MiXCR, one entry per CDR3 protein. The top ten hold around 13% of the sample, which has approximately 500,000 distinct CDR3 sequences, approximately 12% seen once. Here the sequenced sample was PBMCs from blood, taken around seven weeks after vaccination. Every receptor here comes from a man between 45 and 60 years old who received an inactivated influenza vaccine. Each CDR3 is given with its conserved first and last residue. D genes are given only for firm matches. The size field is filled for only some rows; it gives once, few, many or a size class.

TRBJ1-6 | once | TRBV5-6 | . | TGTGCCAGCAGCTTTCGGAAGGGCGAAACCTATAATTCACCCCTCCACTTT | CASSFRKGETYNSPLHF
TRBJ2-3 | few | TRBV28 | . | TGTGCCAGCACGTCGCCACTTACTTCAGATACGCAGTATTTT | CASTSPLTSDTQYF
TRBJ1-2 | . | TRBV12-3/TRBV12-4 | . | TGTGCCAGCAGTTTAGTTTTAGGGAACTATGGCTACACCTTC | CASSLVLGNYGYTF
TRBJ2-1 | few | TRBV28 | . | TGTGCCAGCAACAGGGTAGGCAACAATGAGCAGTTCTTC | CASNRVGNNEQFF
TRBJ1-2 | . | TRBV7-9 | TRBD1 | TGTGCCAGCACCAAGACAGGGTCGTTAGGCTACACCTTC | CASTKTGSLGYTF
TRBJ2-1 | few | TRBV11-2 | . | TGTGCCAGCAGCTTCGGCGCGGGTCGCCTCTACAATGAGCAGTTCTTC | CASSFGAGRLYNEQFF
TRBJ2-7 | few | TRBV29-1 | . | TGCAGCGTTGGGTGGAACCCCTACGAGCAGTACTTC | CSVGWNPYEQYF
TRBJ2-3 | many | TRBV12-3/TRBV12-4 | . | TGTGCCAGCAGTCCCGTTATCACTAGCACAGATACGCAGTATTTT | CASSPVITSTDTQYF
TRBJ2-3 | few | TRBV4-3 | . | TGCGCCAGCAGCCCTCGACGGGGGGCCACCGTAGATACGCAGTATTTT | CASSPRRGATVDTQYF
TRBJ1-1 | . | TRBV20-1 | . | TGCAGTGCTAGACCTTCCTACTGGGGCAACACTGAAGCTTTCTTT | CSARPSYWGNTEAFF
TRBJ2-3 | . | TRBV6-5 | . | TGTGCCAGCAGTTCCGCCCGGGACCCCACAGATACGCAGTATTTT | CASSSARDPTDTQYF
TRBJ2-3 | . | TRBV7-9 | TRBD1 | TGTGCCAGCAACCTTCGGACAGGCGCTGTCACAGATACGCAGTATTTT | CASNLRTGAVTDTQYF
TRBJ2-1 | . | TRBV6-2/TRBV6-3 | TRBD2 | TGTGCCAGCAGTTACGCGGCGGGGGGCGTCTCCGGCAATGAGCAGTTCTTC | CASSYAAGGVSGNEQFF
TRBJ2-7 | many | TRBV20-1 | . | TGCAGTGCTAGATCCGGTTCCTACGAGCAGTACTTC | CSARSGSYEQYF
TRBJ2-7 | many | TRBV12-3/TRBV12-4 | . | TGTGCCAGCGGTCTCACCTACGAGCAGTACTTC | CASGLTYEQYF
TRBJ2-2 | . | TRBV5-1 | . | TGCGCCAGCAGCACGACGGGAACCGGGGAGCTGTTTTTT | CASSTTGTGELFF
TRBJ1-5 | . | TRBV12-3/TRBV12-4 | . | TGTGCCAGCAGTTTAGAACAGATCAATCAGCCCCAGCATTTT | CASSLEQINQPQHF
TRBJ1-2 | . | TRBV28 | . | TGTGCCAGCAGTTTATCCGGCAGATACTATGGCTACACCTTC | CASSLSGRYYGYTF
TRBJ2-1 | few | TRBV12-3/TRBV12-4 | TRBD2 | TGTGCCAGCAGTTTTGGGGGGGGTGGTGAGCAGTTCTTC | CASSFGGGGEQFF
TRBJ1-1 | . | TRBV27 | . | TGTGCCAGCATCGGGGAGGGTCGGAGCACTGAAGCTTTCTTT | CASIGEGRSTEAFF
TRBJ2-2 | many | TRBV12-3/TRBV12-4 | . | TGTGCCAGCTGGGAGGTGGGGTACACCGGGGAGCTGTTTTTT | CASWEVGYTGELFF
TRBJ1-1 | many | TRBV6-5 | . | TGTGCCAGCAGTTACTTGGGGGGCACTGAAGCTTTCTTT | CASSYLGGTEAFF
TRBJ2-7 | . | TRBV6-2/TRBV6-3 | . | TGTGCCAGCAGGGTCCTTTGGGGCAGCGATCTCGAGCAGTACTTC | CASRVLWGSDLEQYF
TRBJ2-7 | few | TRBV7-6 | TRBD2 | TGTGCCAGCAGCTTAGGTACTAGCGGGAACTTGATTGGCTACGAGCAGTACTTC | CASSLGTSGNLIGYEQYF
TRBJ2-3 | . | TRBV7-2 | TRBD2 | TGTGCCAGCAGCCTCATTAGCGGGAGTCTCACAGATACGCAGTATTTT | CASSLISGSLTDTQYF
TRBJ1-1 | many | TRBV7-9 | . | TGTGCCAGCAGCTTTCAGGGGAACACTGAAGCTTTCTTT | CASSFQGNTEAFF
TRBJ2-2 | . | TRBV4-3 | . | TGCGCCAGCAGCCAAGTACAGGGCGTGGGCACCGGGGAGCTGTTTTTT | CASSQVQGVGTGELFF
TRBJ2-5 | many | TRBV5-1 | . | TGCGCCAGCAGCTATGGGAATAGGGAGACCCAGTACTTC | CASSYGNRETQYF
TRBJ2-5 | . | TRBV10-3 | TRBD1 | TGTGCCATCAGCCCGATTACAGGGGCAAAAGAGACCCAGTACTTC | CAISPITGAKETQYF
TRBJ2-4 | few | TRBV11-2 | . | TGTGCCAGCAGCTTAGAACTCCAAACGTGGAACATTCAGTACTTC | CASSLELQTWNIQYF
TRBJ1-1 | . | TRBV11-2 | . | TGTACCAGCAGCTTCGGCAGGTTAAGTGACACTGAAGCTTTCTTT | CTSSFGRLSDTEAFF
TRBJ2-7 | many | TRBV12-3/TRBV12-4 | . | TGTGCCAGCAGGATGACAGGTGGGAACGAGCAGTACTTC | CASRMTGGNEQYF
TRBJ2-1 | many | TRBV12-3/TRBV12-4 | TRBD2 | TGTGCCAGCAGTAGCGGGGGGAACAATGAGCAGTTCTTC | CASSSGGNNEQFF
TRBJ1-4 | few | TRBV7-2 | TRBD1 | TGTGCCAGCAGAGGGACAGGGGGAAATGGAAAACTGTTTTTT | CASRGTGGNGKLFF
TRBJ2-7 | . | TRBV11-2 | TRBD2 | TGTGCCAGCAGCTTAGGGGGACTAGCGGGCACCTACGAGCAGTACTTC | CASSLGGLAGTYEQYF
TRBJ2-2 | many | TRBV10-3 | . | TGTGCCATCAGTGGCCCCGTGCGGCAGAGCACCGGGGAGCTGTTTTTT | CAISGPVRQSTGELFF
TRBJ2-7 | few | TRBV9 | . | TGTGCCAGCAGCGACCGGACGGGGCACGGGAACGAGCAGTACTTC | CASSDRTGHGNEQYF
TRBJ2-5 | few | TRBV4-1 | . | TGCGCCAGCAGCCAAGGCGACAGTCCGTGGGGTGTTGAGACCCAGTACTTC | CASSQGDSPWGVETQYF
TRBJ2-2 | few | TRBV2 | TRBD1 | TGTGCCAGCAGGAAGACAGGGGGCCCGAACACCGGGGAGCTGTTTTTT | CASRKTGGPNTGELFF
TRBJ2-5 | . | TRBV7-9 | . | TGTGCCAGCTTCGATCACAGCCAAGAGACCCAGTACTTC | CASFDHSQETQYF
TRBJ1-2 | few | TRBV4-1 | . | TGCGCCAGCAGCCACGACCCAGGAGGGCACTATGGCTACACCTTC | CASSHDPGGHYGYTF
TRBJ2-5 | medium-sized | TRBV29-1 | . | TGCAGCGTTGAGGGGGATAGGCAGACCCAGTACTTC | CSVEGDRQTQYF
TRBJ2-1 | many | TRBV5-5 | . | TGTGCCAGCAGGCCCTTGGCCTACAATGAGCAGTTCTTC | CASRPLAYNEQFF
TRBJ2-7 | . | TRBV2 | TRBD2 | TGTGCCAGCAGTCCGGCTACTAGCGGGCTTACCTACGAGCAGTACTTC | CASSPATSGLTYEQYF
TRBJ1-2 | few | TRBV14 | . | TGTGCCAGCAGCCAAGGTCGGTTCAAAACCACCAAGGGCTACACCTTC | CASSQGRFKTTKGYTF
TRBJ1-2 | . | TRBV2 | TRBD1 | TGTGCCAGCCTCGGGACAGGGGCAAGCTATGGCTACACCTTC | CASLGTGASYGYTF
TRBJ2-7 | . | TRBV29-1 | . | TGCAGCACCATCCGGGGGCCGGGCGAGCAGTACTTC | CSTIRGPGEQYF
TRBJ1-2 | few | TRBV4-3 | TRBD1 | TGCGCCAGCAGCCAAGACAGGGGGCTTAACTATGGCTACACCTTC | CASSQDRGLNYGYTF
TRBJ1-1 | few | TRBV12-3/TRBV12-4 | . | TGTGCCAGCAGTCAACAGGCTTTCAGCACTGAAGCTTTCTTT | CASSQQAFSTEAFF
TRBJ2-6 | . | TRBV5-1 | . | TGCGCCAGCAGCTTGAGGGCCATCTCTGGGGCCAACGTCCTGACTTTC | CASSLRAISGANVLTF
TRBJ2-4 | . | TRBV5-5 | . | TGTGCCAGCAGCTTGGAAGTGCGGCAAAACATTCAGTACTTC | CASSLEVRQNIQYF
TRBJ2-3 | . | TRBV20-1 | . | TGCAGTGCTAGCCCCCCGGGCACAGATACGCAGTATTTT | CSASPPGTDTQYF
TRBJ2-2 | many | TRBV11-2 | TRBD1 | TGTGCCAGCAGCTCGTCCGGGACAGGGGCCGGGGAGCTGTTTTTT | CASSSSGTGAGELFF
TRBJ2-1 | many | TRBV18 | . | TGTGCCAGCTCACGGGACACCAATGAGCAGTTCTTC | CASSRDTNEQFF
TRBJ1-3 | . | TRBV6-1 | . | TGTGCCAGCAGCCGCGGACAGTTTGGAAACACCATATATTTT | CASSRGQFGNTIYF
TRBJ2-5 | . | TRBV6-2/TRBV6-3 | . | TGTGCCAGCAGTTCTCTAAAACGGTCGGATTCAAAGGCCCAGTACTTC | CASSSLKRSDSKAQYF
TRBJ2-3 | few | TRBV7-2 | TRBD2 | TGTGCCAGCAATCGACGGGGGGACCACACAGATACGCAGTATTTT | CASNRRGDHTDTQYF
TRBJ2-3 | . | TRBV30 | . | TGTGCCCGAGGCGTGACAACAGATACGCAGTATTTT | CARGVTTDTQYF
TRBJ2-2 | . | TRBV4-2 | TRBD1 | TGTGCCAGCAGCCAAGCCAGGGGGCAAGCGAACACCGGGGAGCTGTTTTTT | CASSQARGQANTGELFF
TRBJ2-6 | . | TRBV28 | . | TGTGCCAGCAGTCCCTATGGGGGCTCTGGGGCCAACGTCCTGACTTTC | CASSPYGGSGANVLTF